The 15 T cell receptor beta chains below come from one sample, sequenced in a study of CD8+ T cells in alopecia areata. Treatment indicated: oral pan-JAK inhibitor, 5-10 mg twice daily. RNA was isolated and reverse transcribed to cDNA, the sequencing template. Measured with immunoSEQ multiplex PCR; TCRdb has only the in-frame clones, and not every one. The repertoire holds roughly 64,000 clones, with 40% to 55% as singletons. The sample here was CD8+ T cells sorted from blood, taken around week 37, from a patient treated with tofacitinib. Receptors were obtained from a human donor with alopecia areata.

J is TRBJ2-5 and V is TRBV7-9; tentative D call: TRBD1 (6 bases). The V and J ends lost 6 bases and 1 base respectively, with 12 bases between them. The CDR3 is 14 amino acids. Germline V gene sequence: CDR1 SEHNR, CDR2 FQNEAQ (reference sequence). The CDR3 loop is CASSFRTVQETQYF. In nucleotides, the CDR3 is TGTGCCAGCAGTTTCAGGACAGTCCAAGAGACCCAGTACTTC.

This clone came up a few times. The chain employs TRBV19 and TRBJ2-7, with D perhaps TRBD1 (6 bases). The germline gives CDR1 LNHDA, CDR2 SQIVND (reference sequence). The CDR3 loop spans 13 amino acids. Trimming took 4 bases from V and 1 from J, leaving 8 bases between them. For the CDR3, the DNA is TGTGCCAGTAGTACCGGACAGTCCTACGAGCAGTACTTC. It specifies CASSTGQSYEQYF.

The rearrangement links TRBV27 to TRBJ1-2; D unresolved. Germline loops: CDR1 MNHEY, CDR2 SMNVEV (reference sequence). Trimming pared 2 bases from V and 2 bases from J, leaving 12 bases between. This CDR3 is 15 amino acids long. CDR3: CASSLRPPGNYGYTF. In nucleotides, the CDR3 is TGTGCCAGCAGTTTACGCCCTCCGGGAAACTATGGCTACACCTTC.

The sample holds many counts of this clone. The chain joins TRBV7-2 to TRBJ2-7; 9 bases are shared with TRBD1. The V gene end was trimmed by 2 bases and the J gene end by 0 bases; junction bases not matched to a gene: 2. Germline loops: CDR1 SGHTA, CDR2 FQGNSA. CDR3 size: 15 residues. CDR3 in amino acids: CASSLRGQGSYEQYF. The DNA for the CDR3 is TGTGCCAGCAGCTTAAGGGGACAGGGCTCCTACGAGCAGTACTTC.

The chain combines TRBV28 with TRBJ2-1; D is unresolved. The V gene lost 5 bases and the J gene lost 3 bases, with 5 bases spanning the gap. Looked up from germline, CDR1 is MDHEN and CDR2 is SYDVKM. The CDR3 covers 12 residues. The CDR3 loop is CASSVDYNEQFF. In DNA form, the CDR3 reads TGTGCCAGCAGTGTAGACTACAATGAGCAGTTCTTC.

The rearrangement uses TRBV5-1 and TRBJ2-7, with 7 positions matching TRBD1. CDR3 length: 11 residues. Germline trimming cut 8 bases from V and 4 bases from J; bases unmatched to any gene: 3. Germline V gene data show CDR1 as SGHRS and CDR2 as YFSETQ. The CDR3 DNA reads TGCGCCAGGACAGGGCGGTACGAGCAGTACTTC. This codes for CARTGRYEQYF.

V gene TRBV4-1 combines with J gene TRBJ2-1; TRBD2 agrees at 7 bases. Germline CDR1 reads MGHRA; CDR2 reads YSYEKL. The CDR3 has 17 residues. V shed 3 bases, J shed 5 bases, and the junction held 13 bases outside the gene matches. This CDR3 reads CASSQRELAEINNEQFF. The CDR3 DNA follows: TGCGCCAGCAGCCAGAGGGAGCTAGCGGAAATAAACAATGAGCAGTTCTTC.

In its sample, this clone was seen a few times. The V gene is TRBV7-9, the J gene TRBJ2-5; no reliable D call. The CDR3 sequence is 12 residues long. Germline lookup yields CDR1 SEHNR and CDR2 FQNEAQ (reference sequence). Trimming removed 6 bases from V and 1 base from J, with 6 bases in between. CDR3 DNA sequence: TGTGCCAGCAGATCCTCCCAAGAGACCCAGTACTTC. Its protein product is CASRSSQETQYF.

About this clone itself: Germline is not matched at one junction end, which may reflect a read error. The chain joins TRBV7-8 to TRBJ2-5, with D hard to call. Germline loops: CDR1 SGHVS, CDR2 FQNEAQ. The CDR3 length is 15 residues. CDR3 sequence reads: CASNLVTGGWETQYF. The CDR3 region has the DNA TGTGCCAGCAACTTAGTCACGGGCGGTTGGGAGACCCAGTACTTC.

The chain employs TRBV7-6 and TRBJ2-7, with 7 bases lining up with TRBD1. V lost 5 bases to trimming and J lost 4 bases; unmatched junction nucleotides: 8. Germline V gene lookup returns CDR1 SGHVS and CDR2 FNYEAQ. CDR3 length: 14 residues. CDR3: CASSTSGTEYEQYF. The CDR3 bases are TGTGCCAGCAGCACCTCCGGGACAGAGTACGAGCAGTACTTC.

This clone was counted a few times. The chain carries TRBV14 and TRBJ2-7, with D perhaps given as TRBD1 or TRBD2 (5 bases each). The CDR3 spans 13 residues. V was shortened by 3 bases and J by 2 bases, with 8 bases between the two germline ends. Germline assignment: CDR1 SGHDN and CDR2 FVKESK. The CDR3 coding sequence is TGTGCCAGCAGCCAGGGACCAACCTACGAGCAGTACTTC. Its protein product is CASSQGPTYEQYF. The complete variable domain, with remaining parts taken from reference TRBV14 and TRBJ2-7, reads EAGVTQFPSHSVIEKGQTVTLRCDPISGHDNLYWYRRVMGKEIKFLLHFVKESKQDESGMPNNRFLAERTGGTYSTLKVQPAELEDSGVYFCASSQGPTYEQYFGPGTRLTVT.

This clone was seen only a few times. The rearrangement uses TRBV6-5 and TRBJ2-7; D gene ambiguous. CDR1 and CDR2 from the germline V gene are MNHEY and SVGAGI. There are 13 residues in the CDR3. The germline V and J ends were trimmed by 7 bases and 0 bases, with 10 bases remaining between them. CDR3 sequence: CASKLGSSYEQYF. The CDR3 DNA sequence: TGTGCCAGCAAATTAGGAAGCTCCTACGAGCAGTACTTC.

J is TRBJ2-7 and V is TRBV4-1; the D is unclear. The CDR3 totals 14 residues. The V gene lost 4 bases and the J gene lost 2 bases, with 12 bases spanning the gap. Germline values: CDR1 MGHRA, CDR2 YSYEKL. CDR3 region: CASSPQHGTYEQYF. The CDR3, as DNA: TGCGCCAGCAGCCCCCAACATGGAACCTACGAGCAGTACTTC.

In its sample, this clone was seen a few times. J is TRBJ2-2 and V is TRBV9; a weak D match, TRBD1 (5 bases). The germline V and J ends were trimmed by 3 bases and 5 bases, with 8 bases remaining between them. Germline lookup yields CDR1 SGDLS and CDR2 YYNGEE. The CDR3 length is 13 residues. The DNA for the CDR3 is TGTGCCAGCAGCGCGACAGTTACCGGGGAGCTGTTTTTT. It yields the protein CASSATVTGELFF.

V is TRBV19 and J is TRBJ2-1; 7 nucleotides line up with TRBD2. The CDR3 contains 14 residues. Germline V gene data show CDR1 as LNHDA and CDR2 as SQIVND (reference sequence). The junction had 8 bases not matched to a gene; V was cut back by 5 bases and J by 7 bases. The CDR3 here is CASSSGGGPNEQFF. The CDR3 DNA reads as TGTGCCAGTAGTTCCGGGGGAGGGCCAAATGAGCAGTTCTTC.